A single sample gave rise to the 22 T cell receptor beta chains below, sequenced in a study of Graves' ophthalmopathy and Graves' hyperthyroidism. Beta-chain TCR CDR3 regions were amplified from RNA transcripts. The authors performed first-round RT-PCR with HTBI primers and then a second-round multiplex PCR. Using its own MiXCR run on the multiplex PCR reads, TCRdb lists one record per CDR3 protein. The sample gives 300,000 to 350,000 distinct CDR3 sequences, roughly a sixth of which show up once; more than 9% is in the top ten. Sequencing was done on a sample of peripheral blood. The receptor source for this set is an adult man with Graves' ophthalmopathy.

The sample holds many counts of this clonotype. CDR3 amino acids: CASSQTGSGGAEETQYF. The CDR3 nucleotides read TGTGCCAGCAGCCAAACGGGTAGCGGGGGGGCCGAGGAGACCCAGTACTTC. This chain links TRBV4-2 with TRBJ2-5; 11 bases are a match to TRBD2. Trimming cost V 2 bases and J 5 bases; bases outside gene matches: 10. Germline-derived CDR1 and CDR2 are LGHNA and YNFKEQ. This CDR3 spans 17 amino acids.

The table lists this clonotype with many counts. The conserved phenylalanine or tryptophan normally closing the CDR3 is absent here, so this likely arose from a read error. CDR3 coding DNA: TGTGCCAGCAGTTACTCCCCAGAATACCGCTACGAGCAGTACTCC. Translation: CASSYSPEYRYEQYS. The rearrangement links TRBV6-5 to TRBJ2-7; the D is unclear. CDR1 is MNHEY and CDR2 is SVGAGI in the germline V gene. The CDR3 length is 15 residues. V lost 0 bases and J 3 bases, leaving 12 bases between the germline ends.

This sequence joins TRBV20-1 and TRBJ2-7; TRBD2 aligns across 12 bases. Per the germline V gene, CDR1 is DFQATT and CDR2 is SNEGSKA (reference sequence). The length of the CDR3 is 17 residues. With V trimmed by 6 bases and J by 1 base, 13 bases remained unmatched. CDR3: CSAHDLAGGLSSYEQYF. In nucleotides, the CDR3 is TGCAGTGCCCATGACCTAGCGGGAGGGTTATCATCCTACGAGCAGTACTTC.

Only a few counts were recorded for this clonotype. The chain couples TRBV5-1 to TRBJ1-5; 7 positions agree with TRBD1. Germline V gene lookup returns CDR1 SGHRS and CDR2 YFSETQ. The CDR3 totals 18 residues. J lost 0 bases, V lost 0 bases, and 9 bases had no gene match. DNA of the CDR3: TGCGCCAGCAGCTTGGGAACACTACAGGGGAATAGCAATCAGCCCCAGCATTTT. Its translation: CASSLGTLQGNSNQPQHF.

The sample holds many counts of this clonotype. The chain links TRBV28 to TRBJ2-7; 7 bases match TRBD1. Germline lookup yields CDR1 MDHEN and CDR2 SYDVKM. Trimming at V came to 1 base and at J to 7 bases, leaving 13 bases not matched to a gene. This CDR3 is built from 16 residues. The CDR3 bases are TGTGCCAGCAGTTTATTCGGGACCCCTCTCAGGGGGGAGCAGTACTTC. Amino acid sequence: CASSLFGTPLRGEQYF.

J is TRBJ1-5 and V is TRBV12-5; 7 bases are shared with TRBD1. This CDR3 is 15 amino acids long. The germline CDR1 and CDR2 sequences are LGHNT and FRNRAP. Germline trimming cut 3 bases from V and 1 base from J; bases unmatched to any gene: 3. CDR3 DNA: TGTGCTAGTGGTTTAGGGGGACAGAGCAATCAGCCCCAGCATTTT. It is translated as CASGLGGQSNQPQHF.

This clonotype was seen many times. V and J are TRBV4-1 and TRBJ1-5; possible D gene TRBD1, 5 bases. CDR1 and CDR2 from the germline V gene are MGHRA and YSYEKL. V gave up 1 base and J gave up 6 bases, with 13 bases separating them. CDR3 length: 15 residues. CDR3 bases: TGCGCCAGCAGCCAAGGTCAAGGGGCCGGTCAGCCCCAGCATTTT. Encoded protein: CASSQGQGAGQPQHF.

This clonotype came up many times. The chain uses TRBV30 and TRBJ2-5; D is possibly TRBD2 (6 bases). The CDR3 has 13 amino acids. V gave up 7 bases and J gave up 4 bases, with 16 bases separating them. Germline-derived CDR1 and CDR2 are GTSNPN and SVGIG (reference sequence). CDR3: CASRREAPETQYF. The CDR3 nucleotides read TGTGCCTCCCGGAGGGAGGCCCCAGAGACCCAGTACTTC.

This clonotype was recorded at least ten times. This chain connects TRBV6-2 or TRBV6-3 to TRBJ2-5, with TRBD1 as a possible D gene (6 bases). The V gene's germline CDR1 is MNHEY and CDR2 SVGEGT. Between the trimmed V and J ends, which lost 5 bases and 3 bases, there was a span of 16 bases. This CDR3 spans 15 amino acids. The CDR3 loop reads CASSGLDRRKETQYF. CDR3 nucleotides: TGTGCCAGCAGTGGCTTAGACAGGAGAAAAGAGACCCAGTACTTC.

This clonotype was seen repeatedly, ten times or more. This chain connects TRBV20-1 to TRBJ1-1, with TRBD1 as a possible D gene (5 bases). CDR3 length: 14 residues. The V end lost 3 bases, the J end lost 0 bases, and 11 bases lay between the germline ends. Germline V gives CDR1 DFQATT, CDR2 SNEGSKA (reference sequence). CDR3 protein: CSARGQSVNTEAFF. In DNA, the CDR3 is TGCAGTGCTAGGGGGCAGTCGGTGAACACTGAAGCTTTCTTT.

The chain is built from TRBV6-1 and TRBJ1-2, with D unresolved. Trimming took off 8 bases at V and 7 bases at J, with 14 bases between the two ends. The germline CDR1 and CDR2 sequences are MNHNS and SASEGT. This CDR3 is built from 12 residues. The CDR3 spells CASSRAVSGYTF. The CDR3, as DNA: TGTGCCAGCTCGAGGGCCGTGTCTGGCTACACCTTC.

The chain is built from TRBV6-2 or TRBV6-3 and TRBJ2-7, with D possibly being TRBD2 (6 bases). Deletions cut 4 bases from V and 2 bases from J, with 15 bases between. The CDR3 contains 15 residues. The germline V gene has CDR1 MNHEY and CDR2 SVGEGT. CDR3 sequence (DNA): TGTGCCAGCAGTTTCTCGGGACTTAAGACCTACGAGCAGTACTTC. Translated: CASSFSGLKTYEQYF.

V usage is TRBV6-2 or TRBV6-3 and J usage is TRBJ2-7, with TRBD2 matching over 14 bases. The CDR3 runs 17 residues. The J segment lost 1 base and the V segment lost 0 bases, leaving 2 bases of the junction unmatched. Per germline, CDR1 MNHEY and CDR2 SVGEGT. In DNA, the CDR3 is TGTGCCAGCAGTTACTCGACTAGCGGGGGGGGATCCTACGAGCAGTACTTC. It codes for CASSYSTSGGGSYEQYF.

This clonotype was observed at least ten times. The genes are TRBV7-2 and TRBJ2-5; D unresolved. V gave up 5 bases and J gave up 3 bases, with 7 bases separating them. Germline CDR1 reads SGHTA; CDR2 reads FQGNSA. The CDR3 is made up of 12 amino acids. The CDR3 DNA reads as TGTGCCAGCAGCCGTCAGAAAGAGACCCAGTACTTC. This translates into CASSRQKETQYF. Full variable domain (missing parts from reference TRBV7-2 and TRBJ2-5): GAGVSQSPSNKVTEKGKDVELRCDPISGHTALYWYRQSLGQGLEFLIYFQGNSAPDKSGLPSDRFSAERTGGSVSTLTIQRTQQEDSAVYLCASSRQKETQYFGPGTRLLVL.

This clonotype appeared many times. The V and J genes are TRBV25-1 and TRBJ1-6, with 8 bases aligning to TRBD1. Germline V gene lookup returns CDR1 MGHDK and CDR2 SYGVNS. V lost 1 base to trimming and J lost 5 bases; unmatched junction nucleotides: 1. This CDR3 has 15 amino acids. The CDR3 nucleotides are TGTGCCAGCAGTGAATCAGGGGGCAATAATTCACCCCTCCACTTT. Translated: CASSESGGNNSPLHF.

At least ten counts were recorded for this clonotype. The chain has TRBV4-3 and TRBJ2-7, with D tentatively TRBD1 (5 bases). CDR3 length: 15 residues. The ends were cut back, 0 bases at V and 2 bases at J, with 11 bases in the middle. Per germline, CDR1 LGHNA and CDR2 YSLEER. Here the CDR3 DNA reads TGCGCCAGCAGCCAAGAATTGCAGGGAACCTACGAGCAGTACTTC. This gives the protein CASSQELQGTYEQYF.

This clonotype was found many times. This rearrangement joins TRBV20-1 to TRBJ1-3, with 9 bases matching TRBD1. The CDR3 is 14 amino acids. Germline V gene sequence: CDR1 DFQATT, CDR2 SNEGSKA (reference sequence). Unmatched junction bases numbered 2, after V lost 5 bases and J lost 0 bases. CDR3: CSALQGASGNTIYF. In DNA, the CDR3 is TGCAGTGCTCTACAGGGGGCCTCTGGAAACACCATATATTTT.

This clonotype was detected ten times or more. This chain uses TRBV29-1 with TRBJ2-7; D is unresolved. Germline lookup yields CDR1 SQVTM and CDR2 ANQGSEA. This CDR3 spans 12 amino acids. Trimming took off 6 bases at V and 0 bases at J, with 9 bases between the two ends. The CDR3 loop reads CSVVEYSYEQYF. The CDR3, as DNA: TGCAGCGTCGTCGAGTACTCCTACGAGCAGTACTTC.

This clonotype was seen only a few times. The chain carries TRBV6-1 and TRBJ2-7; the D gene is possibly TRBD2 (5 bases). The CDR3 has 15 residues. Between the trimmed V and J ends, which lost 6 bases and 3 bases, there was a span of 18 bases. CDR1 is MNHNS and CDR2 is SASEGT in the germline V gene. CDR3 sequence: CASRLEDQPRYEQYF. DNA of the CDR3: TGTGCCAGCAGGCTGGAGGACCAACCCCGCTACGAGCAGTACTTC.

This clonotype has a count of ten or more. CDR3 in DNA: TGTGCCAGCAGCTTAGCGGGAGCGCGGCAAGAGACCCAGTACTTC. Translating gives CASSLAGARQETQYF. The chain joins TRBV11-2 to TRBJ2-5; the D gene is possibly TRBD2 (6 bases). Germline CDR1 is SGHAT and CDR2 is FQNNGV. The CDR3 runs 15 residues. The germline V and J ends were trimmed by 1 base and 2 bases, with 11 bases remaining between them.

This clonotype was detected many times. The CDR3 reads CASSRWTSGSTGEQYF. In DNA, the CDR3 is TGCGCCAGCAGCCGATGGACTAGCGGGAGTACGGGGGAGCAGTACTTC. The chain recombines TRBV5-1 with TRBJ2-7, with 13 bases that match TRBD2. V lost 4 bases to trimming and J lost 7 bases; unmatched junction nucleotides: 11. The CDR3 sequence is 16 residues long. Germline loops: CDR1 SGHRS, CDR2 YFSETQ.

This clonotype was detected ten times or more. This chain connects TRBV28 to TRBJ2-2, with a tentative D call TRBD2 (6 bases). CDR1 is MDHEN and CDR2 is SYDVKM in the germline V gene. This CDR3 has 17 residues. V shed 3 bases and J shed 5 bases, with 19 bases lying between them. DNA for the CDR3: TGTGCCAGCAGTTTCTCCCGACTAGTGTTGGGGACCGGGGAGCTGTTTTTT. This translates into CASSFSRLVLGTGELFF.